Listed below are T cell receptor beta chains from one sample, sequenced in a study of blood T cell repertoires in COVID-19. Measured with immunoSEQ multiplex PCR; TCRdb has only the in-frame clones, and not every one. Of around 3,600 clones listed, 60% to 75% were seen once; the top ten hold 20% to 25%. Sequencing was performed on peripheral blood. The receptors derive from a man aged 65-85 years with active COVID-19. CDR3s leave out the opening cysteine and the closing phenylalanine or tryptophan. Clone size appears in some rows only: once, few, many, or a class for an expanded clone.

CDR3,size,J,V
ATSDFVYGGSGTEEKLF,-,TRBJ1-4,TRBV24-1
ARSLAGHNRSNQPQH,few,TRBJ1-5,TRBV5-3
ASSQDGGREAY,few,TRBJ2-7,TRBV4-2
ASSFRAPITSGGALADTQY,-,TRBJ2-3,TRBV27
ASSLAGVPYEQY,-,TRBJ2-7,TRBV6-2/TRBV6-3
ASSYSKGTGSNEQY,-,TRBJ2-7,TRBV6-5
ASSPNRVDGYT,-,TRBJ1-2,TRBV12-3/TRBV12-4
ASSFRAPSGELF,-,TRBJ2-2,TRBV7-9
ASSYSDRRSGNTIY,-,TRBJ1-3,TRBV6-6
ASSLGDTGELF,large,TRBJ2-2,TRBV3-1/TRBV3-2
ASSYSTGAGGYT,-,TRBJ1-2,TRBV6-5
ASSHIGGGWYNEQF,-,TRBJ2-1,TRBV4-3
ASNADRRNTEAF,-,TRBJ1-1,TRBV6-5
ASTERGLRNTEAF,-,TRBJ1-1,TRBV19
ASSQGQQETQY,-,TRBJ2-5,TRBV7-2
ASSLRRFYGYT,-,TRBJ1-2,TRBV12-3/TRBV12-4
ASSLGRDSNQPQH,-,TRBJ1-5,TRBV6-6
ASSPVGGLF,-,TRBJ1-4,TRBV6-6
ASSLGGQGDTEAF,few,TRBJ1-1,TRBV18
ASSLVGGVFNTGELF,-,TRBJ2-2,TRBV5-1
ASSEASGGRETQY,-,TRBJ2-5,TRBV2
ASSQRQGGEKLF,-,TRBJ1-4,TRBV16
ASSHSTGHEQY,few,TRBJ2-7,TRBV27
AWSLGDTEAF,-,TRBJ1-1,TRBV30
ASIEGGSNQPQH,few,TRBJ1-5,TRBV19
ASSSDGGPRYTGELF,-,TRBJ2-2,TRBV18
ASSPVPNYGYT,-,TRBJ1-2,TRBV11-2
ASSYGQGVNYGYT,-,TRBJ1-2,TRBV6-5
ASGDRGNTGELF,-,TRBJ2-2,TRBV2
ASSGHLQGSYEQY,once,TRBJ2-7,TRBV6-2/TRBV6-3
ASSHEGQGSPLH,large,TRBJ1-6,TRBV4-3
ASSQDPGGRTYNSPLH,-,TRBJ1-6,TRBV4-3
ASSFRQAYNEQF,-,TRBJ2-1,TRBV7-2
ASSTGSNEKLF,-,TRBJ1-4,TRBV2
ASSQAQGGFYGYT,-,TRBJ1-2,TRBV4-3
ATQDRDRLGNEQF,once,TRBJ2-1,TRBV19
SASDGTGHEKLF,-,TRBJ1-4,TRBV20-1